Listed below are T cell receptor beta chains from one sample, sequenced in a study of CD8 T cells in ankylosing spondylitis. A single record per CDR3 protein comes from TCRdb applying MiXCR to the 5' RACE reads. The sample lists over 110,000 distinct CDR3 sequences, roughly 8.8% occurring once. The sequencing input was synovial fluid, either unsorted or a sorted T cell fraction (not recorded which). The source of these receptors is a male donor with ankylosing spondylitis. Each CDR3 is given without its conserved first and last residue.

j_call	v_call	cdr3_aa
TRBJ2-7	TRBV7-9	ASSPGGQGYEQY
TRBJ1-5	TRBV2	ASNKDRTNQPQH
TRBJ2-5	TRBV7-2	ASSYRGLASGGETQY
TRBJ1-2	TRBV20-1	SASNGNYGYT
TRBJ1-1	TRBV20-1	SADGPLIEAF
TRBJ2-3	TRBV24-1	ATSETGGTDTQY
TRBJ1-3	TRBV10-3	AIEETAASGNTIY
TRBJ2-1	TRBV6-2/TRBV6-3	ASSGPYYNEQF
TRBJ2-1	TRBV20-1	SARTDTYNEQF
TRBJ2-3	TRBV30	AWRRGGATDTQY
TRBJ2-2	TRBV5-1	ASSKAGVSTGELF
TRBJ2-1	TRBV3-1	ASSPRTDPWNEQF
TRBJ1-5	TRBV12-3/TRBV12-4	ASSFWGADQPQH
TRBJ1-2	TRBV5-6	ASKKAREGYT
TRBJ2-3	TRBV20-1	SAAGRDLGSPGTDTQY
TRBJ2-7	TRBV7-2	ASSLDGLAGGLEQY
TRBJ1-6	TRBV5-6	ASSFPGVTPLH
TRBJ2-3	TRBV20-1	SAPGPGRTDTQY
TRBJ2-7	TRBV2	ASSIDAMAYEQY
TRBJ2-5	TRBV7-8	ASSLGWSGQETQY
TRBJ2-5	TRBV5-5	ASSLGWEETQY
TRBJ2-7	TRBV20-1	SASRVAGGREQY
TRBJ2-5	TRBV6-1	ASSSFAAETQY
TRBJ1-1	TRBV20-1	SARDPGPMPEAF
TRBJ1-5	TRBV2	ASSRDVNQPQH
TRBJ1-2	TRBV6-1	ASSAEGFNYGYT
TRBJ1-6	TRBV20-1	SAKGEGRYSPLH
TRBJ1-1	TRBV4-2	ASSQDLRGRERNTEAF
TRBJ2-2	TRBV5-5	ASSRQGARELF
TRBJ2-7	TRBV7-2	ASSPGRSYEQY
TRBJ2-7	TRBV2	ASSEGSGWEQY
TRBJ2-2	TRBV6-5	ASSFGQGGTGELF
TRBJ2-5	TRBV7-2	ASSFGGAGQETQY
TRBJ2-7	TRBV20-1	SARGASGNAYEQY
TRBJ2-3	TRBV7-2	ASSLGRLAGTDTQY
TRBJ2-7	TRBV5-1	ASSPGTFSYEQY
TRBJ2-1	TRBV7-7	ASSLAGADNEQF
TRBJ1-1	TRBV20-1	SARPRWAEAF
TRBJ1-5	TRBV20-1	SARRTGGVGWPQH
TRBJ1-2	TRBV5-1	ASSLGDQTSGYT
TRBJ1-1	TRBV28	ASRAHTEAF
TRBJ2-2	TRBV2	ASNEFQGAGGELF
TRBJ2-5	TRBV20-1	SVPPGTGQETQY
TRBJ1-1	TRBV5-1	ASSLEGAEMNTEAF
TRBJ1-2	TRBV7-2	ASSPDSLNYGYT